Given below is one T cell receptor beta chain in context. Its specificity is not known. The read ends 3 residues shy of where the CDR3 ends; the end is completed using the germline J gene. Reduced serum IgG, IgA and/or IgM plus specific antibody deficiency defined CVID. Of CVID subjects, some 15 were female and fewer than 30 male, mean age about 40. Germline CDR1 and CDR2: GTSNPN and SVGIG (reference sequence). This CDR3 spans 13 amino acids. Trimming removed 8 bases from V and 4 bases from J; junction bases left unmatched: 7. The entry originates in a study of T cell clonality in common variable immunodeficiency. This table comes from immunoSEQ multiplex PCR, and its TCRdb copy is limited to in-frame clones, with some not included. This sample comprises 25,000 to 35,000 clones, none seen once only. Study-wide results and caveats: Patient heterogeneity in the CVID cohort limited correlations between repertoire features and clinical complications. T cell subpopulation sequencing would be needed to explain CVID clonality. Fewer deletions and N-nucleotide insertions were reportedly seen in common variable immunodeficiency TCR beta sequences.

J is TRBJ1-2 and V is TRBV30; 10 nucleotides align to TRBD1. The TCR sequence derives from a human donor with common variable immunodeficiency. The sample comprised peripheral blood mononuclear cells. The DNA read from the CDR3 is TGTGCCCGATCGACAGGGGGCGGCTATGGC. Encoded protein: CARSTGGGYG. In full, the CDR3 is CARSTGGGYGYTF.